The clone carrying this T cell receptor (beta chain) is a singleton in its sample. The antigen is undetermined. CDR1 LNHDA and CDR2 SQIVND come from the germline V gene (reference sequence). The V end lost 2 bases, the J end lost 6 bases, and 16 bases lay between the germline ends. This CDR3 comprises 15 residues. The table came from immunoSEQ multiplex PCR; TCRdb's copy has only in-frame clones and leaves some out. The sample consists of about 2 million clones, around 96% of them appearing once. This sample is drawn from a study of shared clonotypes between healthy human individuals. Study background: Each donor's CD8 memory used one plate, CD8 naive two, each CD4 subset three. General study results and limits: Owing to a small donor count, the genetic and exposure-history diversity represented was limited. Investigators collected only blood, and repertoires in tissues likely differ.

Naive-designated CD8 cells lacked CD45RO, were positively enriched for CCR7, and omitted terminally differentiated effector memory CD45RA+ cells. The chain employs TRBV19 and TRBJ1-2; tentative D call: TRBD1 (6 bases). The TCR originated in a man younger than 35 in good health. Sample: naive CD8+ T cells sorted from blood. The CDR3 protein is CASSISPTGLDGYTF. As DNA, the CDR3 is TGTGCCAGTAGTATATCACCTACAGGGCTGGATGGCTACACCTTC.